Listed below are T cell receptor beta chains from one sample, sequenced in a study of shared T cell receptors in the human thymus. The data were produced by immunoSEQ multiplex PCR, yet TCRdb's version contains in-frame clones alone and is incomplete. The sample records hundreds of thousands of clones, more than 75% being singletons. The data also belong to a second study, concerning human thymus T cells.

Sequenced input: thymocytes. The receptors derive from a boy in the first two years of life with a congenital heart defect. Both conserved end residues are part of each CDR3. A D gene is named only where the DNA matches it firmly. Clone size appears in some rows only: once, few, many, or a class for an expanded clone.

D,size,V,J,DNA,CDR3
.,.,TRBV9,TRBJ1-2,TGTGCCAGCAGCCCGAACCATGACAGGAACTATGGCTACACCTTC,CASSPNHDRNYGYTF
.,.,TRBV4-1,TRBJ1-5,TGCGCCAGCAGCCAAACCGGGGTAATAAATCAGCCCCAGCATTTT,CASSQTGVINQPQHF
TRBD2,.,TRBV11-2,TRBJ2-5,TGTGCCAGCAGCTTAGAAGGTGCGGGAGGGGAAGAGACCCAGTACTTC,CASSLEGAGGEETQYF
TRBD2,.,TRBV28,TRBJ2-3,TGTGCCAGCAGTTTATGGGGACTAGCGAGGAGCACAGATACGCAGTATTTT,CASSLWGLARSTDTQYF
.,.,TRBV29-1,TRBJ2-2,TGCAGCGTTGTATGGTCGAGGCAGGGCAACACCGGGGAGCTGTTTTTT,CSVVWSRQGNTGELFF
TRBD2,.,TRBV5-1,TRBJ2-3,TGCGCCAGCAGCTTGGAATCGCGGGAGGGTCCTCCGCAGTATTTT,CASSLESREGPPQYF
TRBD2,.,TRBV5-4,TRBJ2-3,TGTGCCAGCAGCCCAGGACTAGTGACAGATACGCAGTATTTT,CASSPGLVTDTQYF
TRBD2,.,TRBV19,TRBJ2-7,TGTGCCAGTAGTAGGGGACTAGCGGGAGAGTACGAGCAGTACTTC,CASSRGLAGEYEQYF
.,.,TRBV27,TRBJ2-1,TGTGCCAGCAGTTTAGGGCGGGGCTCCTACAATGAGCAGTTCTTC,CASSLGRGSYNEQFF
.,.,TRBV5-1,TRBJ2-5,TGCGCCAGCAGCTGTGACACACCAGAGACCCAGTACTTC,CASSCDTPETQYF
TRBD2,.,TRBV4-1,TRBJ2-5,TGCGCCAGCAGCCAAGAAACTAGCGGGAGGGAGACCCAGTACTTC,CASSQETSGRETQYF
.,.,TRBV13,TRBJ2-7,TGTGCCAGCAGCCAAGGGGCAGGGGACTCCTACGAGCAGTACTTC,CASSQGAGDSYEQYF
TRBD2,.,TRBV5-4,TRBJ2-2,TGTGCCAGCAGCCTGACTAGCAACACCGGGGAGCTGTTTTTT,CASSLTSNTGELFF
TRBD2,.,TRBV4-1,TRBJ2-3,TGCGCCAGCAGCCCCCCGGGGGGGGGTTTCACAGATACGCAGTATTTT,CASSPPGGGFTDTQYF
.,.,TRBV5-4,TRBJ2-3,TGTGCCAGCAGCTTGCGGGAGAGCACAGATACGCAGTATTTT,CASSLRESTDTQYF
.,once,TRBV23-1,TRBJ1-4,TGCGCCAGCAGTCTCGTCCAGGGATACGAAAAACTGTTTTTT,CASSLVQGYEKLFF
.,few,TRBV19,TRBJ1-2,TGTGCCAGTAGTATCGGCACTAGTTATGGCTACACCTTC,CASSIGTSYGYTF
TRBD2,.,TRBV4-2,TRBJ2-5,TGTGCCAGCAGCCAAGATGGGGCGGGAGGGCCTGGGGAGACCCAGTACTTC,CASSQDGAGGPGETQYF
TRBD2,once,TRBV7-2,TRBJ2-7,TGTGCCAGCAGCTTAGGCCCCCTGGGACTAGCGGGAGCCGACGAGCAGTACTTC,CASSLGPLGLAGADEQYF
TRBD1,.,TRBV5-1,TRBJ1-2,TGCGCCAGCAGCGAAGGGACAGGGAGACCTGGGGATGCTAACTATGGCTACACCTTC,CASSEGTGRPGDANYGYTF
.,.,TRBV28,TRBJ1-2,TGTGCCAGCAGTCGGACTTCCGATGGCTACACCTTC,CASSRTSDGYTF
.,.,TRBV28,TRBJ2-1,TGTGCCAGCAGCTCGTCCCCTAATACCTCCTACAATGAGCAGTTCTTC,CASSSSPNTSYNEQFF
.,.,TRBV4-3,TRBJ2-3,TGCGCCAGCAGCCAAGGTGGGCGCACACCTAGCACAGATACGCAGTATTTT,CASSQGGRTPSTDTQYF
.,.,TRBV5-1,TRBJ2-7,TGCGCCAGCAGCGGGCGGCCGAGGGTATCGTACGAGCAGTACTTC,CASSGRPRVSYEQYF
.,few,TRBV5-1,TRBJ2-1,TGCGCCAGCAGCCAGGCCTCGACCTACAATGAGCAGTTCTTC,CASSQASTYNEQFF
TRBD2,.,TRBV4-1,TRBJ2-1,TGCGCCAGCAGCCAAGATTTTCGGGCGGGAGGGCATGAGGATGAGCAGTTCTTC,CASSQDFRAGGHEDEQFF
TRBD2,.,TRBV4-1,TRBJ2-2,TGCGCCAGCAGCCAAGCTAAGGGGACTAGCGGGAGTTCAGGCACCGGGGAGCTGTTTTTT,CASSQAKGTSGSSGTGELFF
.,.,TRBV7-2,TRBJ2-2,TGTGCCAGCGGCAGGGACACCGGGGAGCTGTTTTTT,CASGRDTGELFF